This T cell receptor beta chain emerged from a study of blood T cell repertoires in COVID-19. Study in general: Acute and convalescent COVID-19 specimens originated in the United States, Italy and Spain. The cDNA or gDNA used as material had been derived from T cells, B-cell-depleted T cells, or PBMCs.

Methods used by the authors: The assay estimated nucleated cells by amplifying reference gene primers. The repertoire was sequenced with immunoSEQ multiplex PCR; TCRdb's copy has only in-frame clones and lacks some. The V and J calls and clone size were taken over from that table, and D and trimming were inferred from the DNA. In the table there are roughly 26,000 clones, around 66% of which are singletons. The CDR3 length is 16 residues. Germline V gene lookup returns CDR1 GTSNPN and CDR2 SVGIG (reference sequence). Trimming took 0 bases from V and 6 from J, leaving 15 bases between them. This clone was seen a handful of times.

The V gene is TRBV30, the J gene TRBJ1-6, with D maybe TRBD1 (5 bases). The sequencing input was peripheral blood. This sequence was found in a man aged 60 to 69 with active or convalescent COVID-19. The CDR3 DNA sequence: TGTGCCTGGAGTGTACCCCAGGGAACGGGTAATTCACCCCTCCACTTT. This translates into CAWSVPQGTGNSPLHF.